These T cell receptor beta chains were read from a single sample in a study of identifying expanded T cells in peripheral blood. TCRdb's table, derived via immunoSEQ multiplex PCR, lists solely in-frame clones and lacks some. This repertoire shows about 74,000 clones, 84% found once; its top ten account for approximately 18%. Sequencing was carried out using blood. These receptor sequences come from a person aged 18 to 75 in good health. Both conserved end residues are part of each CDR3. Each record gives: clone size, CDR3 length, D gene, V gene, J gene, CDR3 DNA, CDR3 protein. The D gene is left open where the match is weak. Not every row has a clone size; where given, it reads once, few, many or a size class.

.	12	TRBD1	TRBV29-1	TRBJ1-1	TGCAGCGCTGGACAGGTCATCACTGAAGCTTTCTTT	CSAGQVITEAFF
.	15	TRBD2	TRBV28	TRBJ2-3	TGTGCCAGCGACCCGAATAGCGGGAGACGAGATACGCAGTATTTT	CASDPNSGRRDTQYF
.	15	TRBD1	TRBV5-4	TRBJ2-5	TGTGCCAGCAGCATCGGACAGGGGGGACAAGAGACCCAGTACTTC	CASSIGQGGQETQYF
.	16	TRBD2	TRBV5-1	TRBJ2-2	TGCGCCAGCAGCTTCTCAGGGACTACTAACACCGGGGAGCTGTTTTTT	CASSFSGTTNTGELFF
.	14	TRBD2	TRBV10-2	TRBJ2-2	TGCGCCAGCAAAGCGACTAGCGAAGCCGGGGAGCTGTTTTTT	CASKATSEAGELFF
.	15	.	TRBV28	TRBJ1-1	TGTGCCAGCAGTTTAAGGTTGGTAATCGGGACTGAAGCTTTCTTT	CASSLRLVIGTEAFF
.	14	.	TRBV4-2	TRBJ2-1	TGTGCCAGCAGCCAAGACGGGAGAAACAATGAGCAGTTCTTC	CASSQDGRNNEQFF
.	16	.	TRBV6-6	TRBJ2-1	TGTGCCAGCAGCCACTACCCGGACAGCTCCTACAATGAGCAGTTCTTC	CASSHYPDSSYNEQFF
few	12	.	TRBV2	TRBJ1-5	TGTGCCAGCAGTGAAAACAATCAGCCCCAGCATTTT	CASSENNQPQHF
.	16	TRBD1	TRBV28	TRBJ2-1	TGTGCCAGCAGTTTGCCCGGGACAGGGGGTCGGAATGAGCAGTTCTTC	CASSLPGTGGRNEQFF
.	11	.	TRBV5-6	TRBJ2-5	TGTGCCAGCAGCTCTCTGGAGACCCAGTACTTC	CASSSLETQYF
.	14	TRBD1	TRBV28	TRBJ2-7	TGTGCCGGGGACAGGGGCCGAAAGAGGTACGAGCAGTACTTC	CAGDRGRKRYEQYF
.	14	.	TRBV19	TRBJ1-3	TGTGCCAGTAGTATGACGACCGTCGGAAACACCATATATTTT	CASSMTTVGNTIYF
.	15	TRBD1	TRBV5-1	TRBJ1-1	TGCGCCAGCAGCTACGCGGACAGGGAGGTGACTGAAGCTTTCTTT	CASSYADREVTEAFF
.	18	.	TRBV27	TRBJ1-1	TGTGCCAGCAGTTTAGTCAGGGGCGTGGCAGGACCTAACACTGAAGCTTTCTTT	CASSLVRGVAGPNTEAFF
.	15	.	TRBV28	TRBJ1-2	TGTGCCAGCAGTTCCCCCCACACTTCTAACTATGGCTACACCTTC	CASSSPHTSNYGYTF
.	16	TRBD1	TRBV4-2	TRBJ1-5	TGTGCCAGCAGCCAAGAGCGGACAGGGGCAGGTCAGCCCCAGCATTTT	CASSQERTGAGQPQHF
.	14	TRBD1	TRBV6-5	TRBJ2-7	TGTGCCAGCAGTTACACCGGGACAGGGAGCGAGCAGTACTTC	CASSYTGTGSEQYF
.	15	.	TRBV7-9	TRBJ1-4	TGTGCCAGCAGCTTGGGAGGGGTGCAGCACGAAAAACTGTTTTTT	CASSLGGVQHEKLFF
.	21	TRBD1	TRBV2	TRBJ2-4	TGTGCCAGCAGTTCTTCACGCCAGGGGGCTCTAGTATTGGTAGCCAAAAACATTCAGTACTTC	CASSSSRQGALVLVAKNIQYF
.	20	.	TRBV15	TRBJ2-1	TGTGCCACCAGCAGAGATGGGGAGTTAGTAGACAACCCCTCCTACAATGAGCAGTTCTTC	CATSRDGELVDNPSYNEQFF
.	16	TRBD1	TRBV7-2	TRBJ1-3	TGTGCCAGCAGCCTTACCGGGGGACAGTCTGGAAACACCATATATTTT	CASSLTGGQSGNTIYF
once	15	TRBD2	TRBV9	TRBJ2-1	TGTGCCAGCAGCTTCGGACTAGCGGAGAAAAATGAGCAGTTCTTC	CASSFGLAEKNEQFF
.	16	TRBD2	TRBV7-2	TRBJ2-1	TGTGCCAGCAGCTCCGTACTCGAACTAGCGGGAGGGCCAGGGTTCTTC	CASSSVLELAGGPGFF
.	13	TRBD1	TRBV5-4	TRBJ1-2	TGTGCCAGCAGCTTGGACAGGGGAGGTGGCTACACCTTC	CASSLDRGGGYTF
.	15	.	TRBV11-3	TRBJ1-1	TGTGCCAGCAGCTTAGATAGTGGCGTGAACACTGAAGCTTTCTTT	CASSLDSGVNTEAFF
.	16	TRBD1	TRBV14	TRBJ2-7	TGTGCCAGCAGCCAAGTTGGCCAGGGGGCCGGCTACGAGCAGTACTTC	CASSQVGQGAGYEQYF
.	14	.	TRBV28	TRBJ1-1	TGTGCCAGCAGTGATCTAAGGGAGGGCACTGAAGCTTTCTTT	CASSDLREGTEAFF
.	14	.	TRBV10-2	TRBJ1-2	TGCGCCAGCAGTGAGTCTGTAGGGGATAAGGGCTACACCTTC	CASSESVGDKGYTF
.	13	.	TRBV9	TRBJ2-3	TGTGCCAGCAGCGTAGGAAACACAGATACGCAGTATTTT	CASSVGNTDTQYF
.	16	.	TRBV28	TRBJ1-5	TGTGCCAGCAGTTTATTTGGACAATCACCCAGGCAGCCCCAGCATTTT	CASSLFGQSPRQPQHF
.	13	.	TRBV14	TRBJ1-2	TGTGCCAGCAGCCAAGCGGGAGCACATGGCTACACCTTC	CASSQAGAHGYTF
.	18	.	TRBV4-3	TRBJ1-5	TGCGCCAGCAGCCAAGATCCCCCGGGGGCCTATAGCAATCAGCCCCAGCATTTT	CASSQDPPGAYSNQPQHF
.	12	.	TRBV6-5	TRBJ2-7	TGTGCCAGCAGTTACTTAGAGGTCGAGCAGTACTTC	CASSYLEVEQYF
.	15	.	TRBV15	TRBJ2-1	TGTGCCACCAGCAGAAAACAGGTCACCTACAATGAGCAGTTCTTC	CATSRKQVTYNEQFF